By proportion, the clone carrying this T cell receptor (beta chain) is medium-sized (0.01 to 0.1%). The antigen remains unidentified. BIOMED2 TRB-A/B primer pools were used in multiplex TRB PCR. TCRdb recomputed calls from the multiplex PCR reads with MiXCR, one row per CDR3 protein. The table has 20,000 to 30,000 distinct CDR3 sequences, 32% seen once; the top ten hold around 1.6%. The source of the sample is a study of T and B cells in COVID-19 patients. Overall study context: COVID-19 patients gave peripheral blood either during active infection or after recovery. Study-level points and caveats: Early severe-case samples and blood from mildly ill patients during symptoms were in short supply. At recovery TRB diversity and richness exceeded healthy donors, after highly clonal active COVID-19 repertoires. In COVID-19 patients, T cell receptor beta variable and joining gene use was reportedly strongly skewed.

Each TRB amplification used roughly 220-550 ng of genomic DNA from blood. This clonotype was obtained from a human donor who had recovered from COVID-19. Sequenced input: blood.

CDR3 DNA: TGTGCCAGTAGTACCTCGATCCTAGCGGGATTCACAGATACGCAGTATTTT. Its translation: CASSTSILAGFTDTQYF. The chain carries TRBV19 and TRBJ2-3; TRBD2 matches at 9 bases. Germline loops: CDR1 LNHDA, CDR2 SQIVND (reference sequence). CDR3 size: 17 residues. Trimming removed 4 bases from V and 2 bases from J; junction bases left unmatched: 10. Filled out from reference TRBV19 and TRBJ2-3, the complete variable domain reads DGGITQSPKYLFRKEGQNVTLSCEQNLNHDAMYWYRQDPGQGLRLIYYSQIVNDFQKGDIAEGYSVSREKKESFPLTVTSAQKNPTAFYLCASSTSILAGFTDTQYFGPGTRLTVL.